This TCR beta chain appears in the sequencing data of a study of response to subunit inactivated influenza vaccine (dated by TCRdb to 2016 to 2019). With regard to the full study: Deep quantitative profiling of the T cell receptor repertoire was used in the study to follow responses to a trivalent subunit inactivated influenza vaccine.

Paper-wide results and their limitations: According to the authors, only a limited number of new T cells may be recruited by each seasonal influenza vaccination.

Remarks on this clonotype: What antigen it recognizes has not been identified. No base quality information exists; no much larger clone differs at one position.

The library was produced with RT-PCR. The listed sequencing device is Illumina HiSeq 2500. The public reads were run again by TCRdb, first through fastp at Q25 and then through MiXCR, and only productive beta chains were kept. CDR3 protein sequences are deduplicated, and each keeps its most common genes and DNA. Present in this sample are roughly 780,000 distinct CDR3 sequences, roughly 20% of which were seen just once. Under 13% of the sample rests with the top ten. V and J are trimmed by 3 bases and 5 bases, and the gene matches miss 9 bases of the junction. The CDR3 goes from the cysteine to the phenylalanine over 16 residues. Of all the DNA, just the CDR3 is kept, 48 bases in frame from base 1. The germline V gene yields SGHVS for CDR1 and FNYEAQ for CDR2.

The starting material was PBMCs from blood, obtained 5 days after vaccination. Recombination joined TRBV7-6 with TRBJ2-5, with 10 central nucleotides matching TRBD1. The clonotype comes from a man aged 45 to 65 who received an inactivated influenza vaccine. Donor details come from another sample of the same person, matched by shared clones. The sequence in DNA is TGTGCCAGCAGCTTTGACGACAGGGGGCGAAGGGAGACCCAGTACTTC. Translated, it gives CASSFDDRGRRETQYF.